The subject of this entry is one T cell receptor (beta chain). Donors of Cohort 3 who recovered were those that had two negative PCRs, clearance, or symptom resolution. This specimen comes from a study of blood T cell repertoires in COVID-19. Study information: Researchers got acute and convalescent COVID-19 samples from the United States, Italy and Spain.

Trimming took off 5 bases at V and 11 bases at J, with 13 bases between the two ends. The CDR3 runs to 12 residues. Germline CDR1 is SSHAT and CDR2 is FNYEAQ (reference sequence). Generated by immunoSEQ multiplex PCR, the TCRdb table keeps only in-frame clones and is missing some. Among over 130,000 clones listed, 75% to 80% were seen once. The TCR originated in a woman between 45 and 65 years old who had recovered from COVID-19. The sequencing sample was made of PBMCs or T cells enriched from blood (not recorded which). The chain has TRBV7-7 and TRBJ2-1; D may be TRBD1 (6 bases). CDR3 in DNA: TGTGCCAGCAGCGAGCTGGGGGCTAAGCAGTTCTTC. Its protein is CASSELGAKQFF.